This TCR beta chain came from a study of shared clonotypes between healthy human individuals. General observations from the study: In a few donors, about 5% of naive CD4 clonotypes appeared in common. Few donors limited the genetic and exposure-history diversity represented. Generation probabilities were higher for clonotypes shared across all four sorted-subset donors than for unshared ones.

V lost 7 bases, J lost 0 bases, and 8 bases lay in between. The CDR3 spans 13 residues. Germline lookup yields CDR1 LNHDA and CDR2 SQIVND (reference sequence). With regard to this clone: Its matching antigen is unknown.

TCRdb's table, derived via immunoSEQ multiplex PCR, lists solely in-frame clones and lacks some. The table has about 100,000 clones, 68% seen once. The sample was memory CD8+ T cells sorted from blood. Subset defined: CD45RO+ cells pooled with CCR7-negative TemRA cells. This rearrangement joins TRBV19 to TRBJ2-3; D ambiguous. The TCR was taken from a woman aged 25 to 39 in good health. The CDR3, as DNA: TGTGCCAGTAAATCGACTAGCACAGATACGCAGTATTTT. It encodes CASKSTSTDTQYF.